This passage covers 26 T cell receptor beta chains from one sample sequenced in a study of shared clonotypes between healthy human individuals. Selected positively for CCR7 and CD45RO-negative, naive CD8 cells excluded terminally differentiated effector memory CD45RA+ cells. The data were produced by immunoSEQ multiplex PCR, yet TCRdb's version contains in-frame clones alone and is incomplete. Among millions of clones listed, around 93% were seen once. Material: naive CD8+ T cells from PBMCs. The receptors were sampled from a young man in good health. Some clones in this sample may be carry-over from other donors' samples.

On this clone: The same CDR3 arises from other DNA sequences in this sample as well. The CDR3 coding sequence is TGTGCCAGCAGTCGGGACACCAGCTCCTACAATGAGCAGTTCTTC. Amino acid sequence: CASSRDTSSYNEQFF. The gene calls are TRBV6-5 and TRBJ2-1; D may be TRBD1 (6 bases). The germline V gene encodes CDR1 MNHEY and CDR2 SVGAGI. CDR3 length equals 15 residues. V lost 5 bases and J 0 bases, leaving 11 bases between the germline ends.

Concerning this clone itself: The junction departs from germline at one end; a sequencing error may be responsible. The genes are TRBV27 and TRBJ1-2; a weak D match, TRBD1 (5 bases). The CDR3 loop spans 11 amino acids. Germline CDR1 is MNHEY and CDR2 is SMNVEV (reference sequence). DNA for the CDR3: TGTGCCACCAGTCAGGGACTCGGCTACACCTTC. This translates into CATSQGLGYTF.

V is TRBV13 and J is TRBJ1-2; no clear D gene. The CDR3 runs 14 residues. V shed 5 bases and J shed 2 bases, with 12 bases lying between them. Looked up from germline, CDR1 is PRHDT and CDR2 is FYEKMQ (reference sequence). CDR3 DNA: TGTGCCAGCAGCCAATTCTCAGGAAACTATGGCTACACCTTC. Encoded protein: CASSQFSGNYGYTF.

The V call is TRBV5-1, the J call TRBJ2-1, with TRBD1 identical over 10 bases. V shed 2 bases, J shed 8 bases, and the junction held 13 bases outside the gene matches. The CDR3 has 17 amino acids. Per the germline V gene, CDR1 is SGHRS and CDR2 is YFSETQ. CDR3 residues: CASSLPDRGLLMDEQFF. The DNA of the CDR3 is TGCGCCAGCAGCTTACCTGACAGGGGGCTACTTATGGATGAGCAGTTCTTC.

This chain connects TRBV5-4 to TRBJ1-2; D unclear. The CDR3 runs to 12 residues. V lost 4 bases to trimming and J lost 3 bases, with 7 bases between them. Germline lookup yields CDR1 SGHNT and CDR2 YYREEE (reference sequence). CDR3 sequence: CASSGRDYGYTF. The DNA of the CDR3 is TGTGCCAGCAGCGGGAGGGACTATGGCTACACCTTC.

The chain has TRBV5-1 and TRBJ2-5, with 11 bases matching TRBD2. Germline CDR1 is SGHRS and CDR2 is YFSETQ. There are 20 residues in the CDR3. After removal of 4 bases from V and 4 bases from J, the junction contained 21 bases not matched to a gene. The CDR3 DNA sequence: TGCGCCAGCAGCATCCCTCTCTTCACTAGCGGGAGAAGAGGGATAGAGACCCAGTACTTC. Translating it yields CASSIPLFTSGRRGIETQYF.

Written as DNA, the CDR3 is TGTGCCAGCAGTCTCAGACTAGCGGGAGGGCTAGGGTACGAGCAGTACTTC. As protein: CASSLRLAGGLGYEQYF. The chain couples TRBV27 to TRBJ2-7; 14 bases map to TRBD2. The CDR3 totals 17 residues. With V trimmed by 5 bases and J by 4 bases, 10 bases remained unmatched. Germline CDR1 is MNHEY and CDR2 is SMNVEV (reference sequence).

The chain has TRBV15 and TRBJ2-1; 10 nucleotides align to TRBD1. The CDR3 has 16 residues. The germline CDR1 and CDR2 sequences are LNHNV and YYDKDF (reference sequence). Germline trimming cut 5 bases from V and 5 bases from J; bases unmatched to any gene: 9. The CDR3 reads CATSVDRDRGDNEQFF. CDR3 sequence (DNA): TGTGCCACCAGCGTCGACCGGGACAGGGGAGACAATGAGCAGTTCTTC.

CDR3 in DNA: TGTGCCAGCAGCTTGTACGGCGGGGCCGGGAACCAAGAGACCCAGTACTTC. It translates to CASSLYGGAGNQETQYF. The V and J genes are TRBV5-6 and TRBJ2-5; possible D gene TRBD2, 6 bases. V dropped 1 base and J dropped 0 bases, with 16 bases sitting between them. This CDR3 contains 17 residues. Germline V gives CDR1 SGHDT, CDR2 YYEEEE.

This clone was counted a few times. The chain uses TRBV27 and TRBJ1-2; 10 bases are shared with TRBD1. Germline-derived CDR1 and CDR2 are MNHEY and SMNVEV (reference sequence). The CDR3 is 16 residues long. The trim removed 4 bases at V and 2 bases at J, leaving 7 bases unmatched. This CDR3 reads CASSSHGTGVNYGYTF. Here the CDR3 DNA reads TGTGCCAGCAGTTCGCACGGGACAGGGGTGAACTATGGCTACACCTTC.

This clone is a singleton in its sample. The chain employs TRBV11-1 and TRBJ2-2; tentative D call: TRBD2 (6 bases). CDR1 and CDR2 (germline): SGHAT, FQDESV (reference sequence). This CDR3 is built from 16 residues. V was cut by 4 bases and J by 3 bases, with 15 bases left in between. The CDR3 spells CASSSSREPDTGELFF. The DNA for the CDR3 is TGTGCCAGCAGCTCCTCCCGGGAGCCGGACACCGGGGAGCTGTTTTTT.

The J gene is TRBJ2-2, the V gene TRBV5-6; 8 nucleotides line up with TRBD2. Germline assignment: CDR1 SGHDT and CDR2 YYEEEE. The V gene end was trimmed by 0 bases and the J gene end by 6 bases; junction bases not matched to a gene: 1. This CDR3 region has 14 residues. Here the CDR3 DNA reads TGTGCCAGCAGCTTGGGGACTAGCCCCGGGGAGCTGTTTTTT. It is translated as CASSLGTSPGELFF.

The rearrangement links TRBV10-1 to TRBJ1-2; D not resolved. The CDR3 runs to 13 residues. Germline CDR1 reads WNHNN; CDR2 reads SYGVQD (reference sequence). The V gene lost 8 bases and the J gene lost 8 bases, with 18 bases spanning the gap. The CDR3 DNA follows: TGCGCCAGCTCCCCGGGAAGCGGCGGCGGCTACACCTTC. Protein product: CASSPGSGGGYTF.

On this clone: A much larger clone lies a single base off, so this may be a read error. This CDR3 is also generated by other DNA sequences in the sample. The V gene is TRBV5-6, the J gene TRBJ1-2; D possibly corresponds to TRBD1 (6 bases). The CDR3 has 13 residues. The V end lost 3 bases, the J end lost 4 bases, and 10 bases lay between the germline ends. Germline CDR1 is SGHDT and CDR2 is YYEEEE. CDR3 sequence (DNA): TGTGCCAGCAGCTCAGGACAGACCTATGGCTACACCTTC. Translation: CASSSGQTYGYTF.

The chain is built from TRBV27 and TRBJ2-7; tentative D call: TRBD1 (6 bases). The V gene lost 2 bases and the J gene lost 3 bases, with 11 bases spanning the gap. CDR3 size: 14 residues. CDR1 and CDR2 (germline): MNHEY, SMNVEV (reference sequence). CDR3 in amino acids: CASSLKARGYEQYF. The CDR3 region has the DNA TGTGCCAGCAGTTTAAAGGCCAGGGGCTACGAGCAGTACTTC.

The genes are TRBV19 and TRBJ2-3; TRBD2 matches 9 bases. The J segment lost 6 bases and the V segment lost 5 bases, leaving 6 bases of the junction unmatched. This CDR3 spans 14 amino acids. The germline gives CDR1 LNHDA, CDR2 SQIVND (reference sequence). The CDR3: CASSSLAGWDTQYF. The CDR3 DNA sequence: TGTGCCAGTAGTTCGCTAGCGGGATGGGATACGCAGTATTTT.

The chain couples TRBV29-1 to TRBJ2-1; maybe TRBD1 (5 bases). V was shortened by 1 base and J by 5 bases, with 18 bases between the two germline ends. Germline loops: CDR1 SQVTM, CDR2 ANQGSEA. The CDR3 totals 16 residues. The CDR3 region has the DNA TGCAGCGTTGAAGCCCGAGGACACATGATCGACAATGAGCAGTTCTTC. It yields the protein CSVEARGHMIDNEQFF.

The chain combines TRBV19 with TRBJ1-1, with D tentatively TRBD1 (5 bases). V dropped 10 bases and J dropped 2 bases, with 11 bases sitting between them. Looked up from germline, CDR1 is LNHDA and CDR2 is SQIVND (reference sequence). CDR3 length: 12 amino acids. The chain's CDR3 is CATKTANTEAFF. Written as DNA, the CDR3 is TGTGCCACCAAGACAGCCAACACTGAAGCTTTCTTT.

The chain carries TRBV11-3 and TRBJ2-1; TRBD2 aligns across 12 bases. V trimming: 1 base; J trimming: 3 bases; junction bases outside the gene matches: 1. In germline, CDR1 is SGHNT, CDR2 YENEEA. CDR3 length: 16 residues. The CDR3 sequence is CASSLGGLAGYNEQFF. The CDR3 coding sequence is TGTGCCAGCAGCTTAGGGGGACTAGCGGGCTACAATGAGCAGTTCTTC.

V usage is TRBV7-9 and J usage is TRBJ1-1; D uncertain. Germline assignment: CDR1 SEHNR and CDR2 FQNEAQ (reference sequence). The CDR3 is 14 residues long. Between the trimmed V and J ends, which lost 3 bases and 4 bases, there was a span of 12 bases. The CDR3 bases are TGTGCCAGCAGCTTTGGAGGAGTCGGCACTGAAGCTTTCTTT. This codes for CASSFGGVGTEAFF.

The rearrangement joins TRBV2 to TRBJ2-7; no clear D gene. Trimming stripped 8 bases from V and 3 bases from J, with 14 bases between. Looked up from germline, CDR1 is SNHLY and CDR2 is FYNNEI. The CDR3 has 13 residues. The CDR3 coding sequence is TGTGCCAGCGAGCCTGATGATTACTACGAGCAGTACTTC. Protein sequence: CASEPDDYYEQYF. Variable domain in full (rest from reference TRBV2 and TRBJ2-7): EPEVTQTPSHQVTQMGQEVILRCVPISNHLYFYWYRQILGQKVEFLVSFYNNEISEKSEIFDDQFSVERPDGSNFTLKIRSTKLEDSAMYFCASEPDDYYEQYFGPGTRLTVT.

Details on this clone: This CDR3 is also generated by other DNA sequences in the sample. This chain connects TRBV9 to TRBJ2-7; 9 nucleotides agree with TRBD2. Germline CDR1 and CDR2: SGDLS and YYNGEE. Trimming removed 3 bases from V and 4 bases from J; junction bases left unmatched: 8. This CDR3 contains 15 residues. CDR3 DNA: TGTGCCAGCAGCGCCGGTAGCGGGAGTTCTTACGAGCAGTACTTC. The encoded protein is CASSAGSGSSYEQYF.

This chain uses TRBV7-9 with TRBJ2-7, with D perhaps being TRBD1 or TRBD2 (5 bases each). Germline CDR1 and CDR2: SEHNR and FQNEAQ (reference sequence). V lost 5 bases and J 7 bases, leaving 18 bases between the germline ends. The CDR3 totals 14 residues. Here the CDR3 reads CASSPGPIPLEQYF. The DNA of the CDR3 is TGTGCCAGCAGCCCGGGACCAATCCCCCTGGAGCAGTACTTC. Based on the CDR3 plus reference TRBV7-9 and TRBJ2-7, the full variable domain is DTGVSQNPRHKITKRGQNVTFRCDPISEHNRLYWYRQTLGQGPEFLTYFQNEAQLEKSRLLSDRFSAERPKGSFSTLEIQRTEQGDSAMYLCASSPGPIPLEQYFGPGTRLTVT.

The chain carries TRBV9 and TRBJ2-1; TRBD1 matches at 7 bases. The CDR3 is 15 amino acids. Losses at the gene ends were 0 bases for V and 3 bases for J; bases not matched to a gene: 3. Germline V CDR1 and CDR2: SGDLS, YYNGEE. The CDR3 DNA is TGTGCCAGCAGCGTAGTGACAGGGCACTACAATGAGCAGTTCTTC. Translating gives CASSVVTGHYNEQFF.

The chain couples TRBV6-6 to TRBJ2-5, with TRBD2 identical over 9 bases. The V gene end was trimmed by 5 bases and the J gene end by 1 base; junction bases not matched to a gene: 8. This CDR3 has 16 residues. In germline, CDR1 is MNHNY, CDR2 SVGAGI (reference sequence). The CDR3 DNA reads as TGTGCCAGCAGTCCCCGGTTAGCGGGAGCCCAAGAGACCCAGTACTTC. Its translation is CASSPRLAGAQETQYF.

This sequence joins TRBV19 and TRBJ2-7, with D possibly TRBD2 on 5 matching bases. CDR3 size: 14 residues. Germline V gene data show CDR1 as LNHDA and CDR2 as SQIVND (reference sequence). V was shortened by 5 bases and J by 3 bases, with 14 bases between the two germline ends. The CDR3 DNA follows: TGTGCCAGTAGTTCCGTACTAGGATTCTACGAGCAGTACTTC. Translation gives CASSSVLGFYEQYF.